The 31 T cell receptor beta chains below all came from one sample that was sequenced in a study of shared clonotypes between healthy human individuals. Sequencing was performed with immunoSEQ multiplex PCR; in TCRdb, only in-frame clones are kept and a portion is missing. The sample carries around 750,000 clones, over 65% recorded once. The sequencing input was memory CD4+ T cells sorted from blood. Subset of the sample: CD45RA-negative fraction. These receptors all come from a woman aged 25 to 39 in good health.

The V and J genes are TRBV6-6 and TRBJ1-5, with unresolved D. CDR3 length equals 15 residues. Trimming removed 0 bases from V and 1 base from J, with 7 bases in between. The germline CDR1 and CDR2 sequences are MNHNY and SVGAGI (reference sequence). Written as DNA, the CDR3 is TGTGCCAGCAGTTACTCGAGCGCAAGCAATCAGCCCCAGCATTTT. As protein: CASSYSSASNQPQHF.

The rearrangement links TRBV6-6 to TRBJ2-7, with D perhaps TRBD2 (5 bases). The CDR3 consists of 13 residues. The V end was cut by 0 bases, the J end by 3 bases, with 6 bases between. The germline V gene has CDR1 MNHNY and CDR2 SVGAGI (reference sequence). This CDR3 reads CASSYSGVYEQYF. Written as DNA, the CDR3 is TGTGCCAGCAGTTACTCCGGGGTCTACGAGCAGTACTTC.

The chain is built from TRBV9 and TRBJ2-1, with TRBD2 matching 10 bases. This CDR3 contains 14 residues. V shed 4 bases, J shed 8 bases, and the junction held 6 bases outside the gene matches. Germline loops: CDR1 SGDLS, CDR2 YYNGEE. This chain's CDR3 is CASSRQGTSDEQFF. The CDR3 region has the DNA TGTGCCAGCAGCAGACAGGGGACTAGCGATGAGCAGTTCTTC.

In its sample, this clone was seen many times. The chain joins TRBV27 to TRBJ2-3; D perhaps matches TRBD2 (5 bases). The germline V and J ends were trimmed by 8 bases and 3 bases, with 12 bases remaining between them. The CDR3 sequence is 13 residues long. Germline V gene sequence: CDR1 MNHEY, CDR2 SMNVEV (reference sequence). Here the CDR3 reads CASRAKRTDTQYF. CDR3 nucleotides: TGTGCCAGCCGGGCAAAGCGGACAGATACGCAGTATTTT.

The rearrangement links TRBV29-1 to TRBJ2-1, with 8 bases aligning to TRBD2. CDR3 length: 15 amino acids. Germline V gene lookup returns CDR1 SQVTM and CDR2 ANQGSEA. Germline trimming cut 6 bases from V and 10 bases from J; bases unmatched to any gene: 17. CDR3 sequence: CSVSSSAGGLAEQFF. The CDR3 DNA follows: TGCAGCGTAAGTTCTTCGGCGGGAGGCCTTGCGGAGCAGTTCTTC.

The rearrangement uses TRBV11-2 and TRBJ2-7; D possibly matches TRBD1 or TRBD2 (7 bases each). Per the germline V gene, CDR1 is SGHAT and CDR2 is FQNNGV. V was shortened by 2 bases and J by 6 bases, with 17 bases between the two germline ends. This CDR3 is 15 amino acids long. CDR3 coding DNA: TGTGCCAGCAGCTTACAGGGGGGAGGGCCTGCCGAGCAGTACTTC. Translation gives CASSLQGGGPAEQYF.

V and J are TRBV5-6 and TRBJ1-1; a possible D gene is TRBD1 (5 bases). The length of the CDR3 is 14 residues. Germline V gene data show CDR1 as SGHDT and CDR2 as YYEEEE. V lost 1 base and J 5 bases, leaving 12 bases between the germline ends. The CDR3 protein is CASSLIGGRTEAFF. The CDR3 coding sequence is TGTGCCAGCAGCTTGATTGGGGGACGGACTGAAGCTTTCTTT.

Details on this clone: Additional DNA sequences in this sample encode the identical CDR3. V gene TRBV4-1 combines with J gene TRBJ1-3; D not certain. CDR3 length equals 15 residues. The V end was cut by 0 bases, the J end by 4 bases, with 10 bases between. CDR1 MGHRA and CDR2 YSYEKL come from the germline V gene. In nucleotides, the CDR3 is TGCGCCAGCAGCCAAGATTTAGGCCACGGAAACACCATATATTTT. Translating it yields CASSQDLGHGNTIYF.

J is TRBJ2-1 and V is TRBV11-2, with D unresolved. Germline lookup yields CDR1 SGHAT and CDR2 FQNNGV. The V gene lost 6 bases and the J gene lost 5 bases, with 8 bases spanning the gap. The CDR3 sequence is 12 residues long. CDR3 loop: CASSKDDNEQFF. In DNA, the CDR3 is TGTGCCAGCAGTAAAGACGACAATGAGCAGTTCTTC. The full variable domain, with the rest looked up from reference TRBV11-2 and TRBJ2-1, is EAGVAQSPRYKIIEKRQSVAFWCNPISGHATLYWYQQILGQGPKLLIQFQNNGVVDDSQLPKDRFSAERLKGVDSTLKIQPAKLEDSAVYLCASSKDDNEQFFGPGTRLTVL.

The V gene is TRBV21-1, the J gene TRBJ2-7. TRBV21-1 corresponds to a pseudogene. The CDR3 has 14 amino acids. CDR3 region: CASSIRRISYEQYF. The CDR3 DNA sequence: TGTGCCAGCAGCATTCGACGGATATCCTACGAGCAGTACTTC.

This clone came up a few times. V and J are TRBV7-9 and TRBJ2-7, with 9 bases lining up with TRBD1. V dropped 1 base and J dropped 10; count of bases not matched to a gene: 8. Germline CDR1 and CDR2: SEHNR and FQNEAQ (reference sequence). This CDR3 contains 14 residues. The CDR3 here is CASSLGTGVPHQYF. The CDR3 region has the DNA TGTGCCAGCAGCTTAGGGACAGGGGTCCCTCATCAGTACTTC.

As regards this clone: This may stem from a read error, because a much larger clone lies one nucleotide away. The identical CDR3 is also encoded by other nucleotide sequences in the sample. V usage is TRBV5-1 and J usage is TRBJ2-1, with D uncertain. Trimming removed 2 bases from V and 0 bases from J, with 9 bases in between. The CDR3 runs to 15 residues. Germline V CDR1 and CDR2: SGHRS, YFSETQ. CDR3 residues: CASSFDSSSYNEQFF. For the CDR3, the DNA is TGCGCCAGCAGCTTTGACTCAAGCTCCTACAATGAGCAGTTCTTC. The variable domain in full, with the rest retrieved from reference TRBV5-1 and TRBJ2-1, is KAGVTQTPRYLIKTRGQQVTLSCSPISGHRSVSWYQQTPGQGLQFLFEYFSETQRNKGNFPGRFSGRQFSNSRSEMNVSTLELGDSALYLCASSFDSSSYNEQFFGPGTRLTVL.

This clone was seen a few times. In DNA form, the CDR3 reads TGTGCCAGCAGTTTAGGCACTAGCGGGAGAAGTGAGCAGTTCTTC. This encodes CASSLGTSGRSEQFF. The rearrangement links TRBV28 to TRBJ2-1, with 11 bases matching TRBD2. V gave up 2 bases and J gave up 9 bases; unmatched junction bases: 6. Germline lookup yields CDR1 MDHEN and CDR2 SYDVKM. The CDR3 has 15 amino acids.

This chain links TRBV10-1 with TRBJ2-5; a possible D gene is TRBD1 (5 bases). This CDR3 contains 13 residues. Germline assignment: CDR1 WNHNN and CDR2 SYGVQD (reference sequence). Trimming removed 8 bases from V and 4 bases from J, with 14 bases in between. Here the CDR3 reads CASQFQGSETQYF. The CDR3 DNA sequence: TGCGCCAGCCAATTTCAGGGATCAGAGACCCAGTACTTC.

With respect to this clone: Other DNA sequences in this sample translate to the same CDR3. The V call is TRBV6-6, the J call TRBJ2-7, with a tentative D call TRBD2 (5 bases). Germline V CDR1 and CDR2: MNHNY, SVGAGI (reference sequence). The CDR3 runs to 13 residues. V gave up 3 bases and J gave up 2 bases, with 8 bases separating them. The DNA of the CDR3 is TGTGCCAGCAGTTATCGGGAAACCTACGAGCAGTACTTC. It encodes CASSYRETYEQYF.

V usage is TRBV28 and J usage is TRBJ1-5; D remains unclear. Germline-derived CDR1 and CDR2 are MDHEN and SYDVKM. The CDR3 is 14 residues long. Trimming stripped 6 bases from V and 0 bases from J, with 9 bases between. CDR3 in DNA: TGTGCCAGCAGGGTAGGTAATAGCAATCAGCCCCAGCATTTT. It translates to CASRVGNSNQPQHF.

A single count supports this clone. The rearrangement joins TRBV5-4 to TRBJ2-1, with D possibly being TRBD2 (6 bases). The CDR3 is 17 residues long. The ends were cut back, 4 bases at V and 4 bases at J, with 21 bases in the middle. Looked up from germline, CDR1 is SGHNT and CDR2 is YYREEE (reference sequence). The CDR3 loop reads CASSPPGERASYNEQFF. In DNA, the CDR3 is TGTGCCAGCAGCCCACCCGGTGAGCGGGCGTCTTACAATGAGCAGTTCTTC.

This chain uses TRBV23-1 with TRBJ2-5, with D hard to call. TRBV23-1 is labeled an ORF, and its function is uncertain. The germline V and J ends were trimmed by 0 bases and 0 bases, with 8 bases remaining between them. The CDR3 extends over 15 amino acids. CDR3 protein: CASSQSRRHQETQYF. DNA of the CDR3: TGCGCCAGCAGTCAATCGCGACGGCACCAAGAGACCCAGTACTTC.

This clone turned up a few times. Other DNA sequences in the sample encode the same CDR3. V gene TRBV29-1 combines with J gene TRBJ2-5; 7 bases agree with TRBD1. Germline V gene data show CDR1 as SQVTM and CDR2 as ANQGSEA. This CDR3 spans 11 amino acids. Germline trimming cut 1 base from V and 8 bases from J; bases unmatched to any gene: 1. CDR3 in amino acids: CSVEGDRTQYF. The CDR3 DNA is TGCAGCGTTGAAGGGGACAGAACCCAGTACTTC.

The chain recombines TRBV11-1 with TRBJ2-2, with 8 bases aligning to TRBD1. This CDR3 is 15 amino acids long. V shed 10 bases, J shed 5 bases, and the junction held 12 bases outside the gene matches. In germline, CDR1 is SGHAT, CDR2 FQDESV (reference sequence). DNA for the CDR3: TGTGCCACCAGGGCAGGGACAGGCGAGACCGGGGAGCTGTTTTTT. Translated: CATRAGTGETGELFF. The variable domain in full, with the rest retrieved from reference TRBV11-1 and TRBJ2-2, is EAEVAQSPRYKITEKSQAVAFWCDPISGHATLYWYRQILGQGPELLVQFQDESVVDDSQLPKDRFSAERLKGVDSTLKIQPAELGDSAMYLCATRAGTGETGELFFGEGSRLTVL.

V gene TRBV28 combines with J gene TRBJ2-2; TRBD2 agrees at 7 bases. The CDR3 consists of 15 residues. With 6 bases clipped from V and 5 bases from J, the junction kept 9 bases outside the gene matches. Germline lookup yields CDR1 MDHEN and CDR2 SYDVKM. CDR3 DNA: TGTGCCAGCAGGCGGGGGAGGGCCGGGACCGGGGAGCTGTTTTTT. This sequence encodes CASRRGRAGTGELFF.

On this clone itself: Other DNA variants within this sample encode the same CDR3. J is TRBJ2-7 and V is TRBV5-1; 13 nucleotides match TRBD2. The CDR3 has 15 residues. Germline V gene data show CDR1 as SGHRS and CDR2 as YFSETQ. J gave up 7 bases and V 4 bases, and 8 bases lay outside the gene matches. CDR3 DNA: TGCGCCAGCAGCCCCGGGACTAGCGGGACGGGGGAGCAGTACTTC. Residues: CASSPGTSGTGEQYF.

J is TRBJ1-3 and V is TRBV6-5, with D uncertain. The CDR3 is made up of 15 amino acids. Germline V lookup: CDR1 MNHEY, CDR2 SVGAGI. Deletions cut 0 bases from V and 2 bases from J, with 8 bases between. CDR3 sequence (DNA): TGTGCCAGCAGTTACTCGACGGATGCTGGAAACACCATATATTTT. It encodes CASSYSTDAGNTIYF.

This clone has just one count. The chain carries TRBV5-5 and TRBJ2-7, with 10 bases aligning to TRBD2. This CDR3 has 16 residues. V lost 6 bases to trimming and J lost 1 base; unmatched junction nucleotides: 10. Germline CDR1 is SGHKS and CDR2 is YYEKEE (reference sequence). The CDR3 sequence: CASTPLAGVGSYEQYF. The CDR3 region has the DNA TGTGCCAGCACCCCCCTAGCGGGAGTAGGGTCCTACGAGCAGTACTTC.

A note on this clone: The junction and the germline gene differ at one end; a read error may be behind it. V and J are TRBV6-1 and TRBJ2-5; 8 bases align to TRBD1. Germline CDR1 and CDR2: MNHNS and SASEGT. This CDR3 comprises 12 residues. CDR3 residues: CASSLERQGKNF. The CDR3 DNA reads TGTGCCAGCAGCCTTGAAAGACAGGGGAAAAACTTC.

This rearrangement joins TRBV10-3 to TRBJ2-7; 8 bases agree with TRBD1. CDR1 and CDR2 from the germline V gene are ENHRY and SYGVKD. Trimming at V came to 4 bases and at J to 4 bases, leaving 3 bases not matched to a gene. CDR3 size: 13 residues. CDR3 sequence (DNA): TGTGCCATCAGTGGGGGACAGGCGTACGAGCAGTACTTC. Translated, it gives CAISGGQAYEQYF.

This chain uses TRBV28 with TRBJ1-3; D remains unclear. The V and J ends lost 2 bases and 5 bases respectively, with 13 bases between them. The CDR3 runs 15 residues. In germline, CDR1 is MDHEN, CDR2 SYDVKM. DNA for the CDR3: TGTGCCAGCAGTTTAACAACTTCAAGAAGAAACACCATATATTTT. Protein sequence: CASSLTTSRRNTIYF.

The chain has TRBV28 and TRBJ1-5; D remains unclear. V was clipped by 0 bases and J by 7 bases, with 4 bases between them. This CDR3 contains 12 residues. Germline V gene sequence: CDR1 MDHEN, CDR2 SYDVKM. CDR3 loop: CASSLWKQPQHF. The CDR3 DNA reads as TGTGCCAGCAGTTTATGGAAACAGCCCCAGCATTTT.

This clone came up a few times. V and J are TRBV5-8 and TRBJ2-7; no definite D call. Germline lookup yields CDR1 SGHTS and CDR2 YDEGEE. Trimming cost V 0 bases and J 4 bases, with 5 bases left between them. The CDR3 has 12 amino acids. The CDR3 region is CASSLGGYEQYF. The CDR3 DNA is TGTGCCAGCAGCTTGGGCGGTTACGAGCAGTACTTC.

The rearrangement links TRBV21-1 to TRBJ2-2; the tabulated D call, TRBD1, remains unverified against the DNA. TRBV21-1 is an annotated pseudogene. The CDR3 has 15 amino acids. This chain's CDR3 is CASSEGWLHTGELFF. CDR3 nucleotides: TGTGCCAGCAGCGAAGGATGGCTGCACACCGGGGAGCTGTTTTTT.

V and J are TRBV19 and TRBJ2-7; TRBD1 matches at 10 bases. Germline V lookup: CDR1 LNHDA, CDR2 SQIVND (reference sequence). The CDR3 runs to 16 residues. V lost 9 bases to trimming and J lost 2 bases; unmatched junction nucleotides: 13. The CDR3 DNA follows: TGTGCCAGGAAGGCGCCGACAGGGGGCGACCCCTACGAGCAGTACTTC. It specifies CARKAPTGGDPYEQYF. Using reference TRBV19 and TRBJ2-7 for the parts outside the CDR3, the full variable domain is DGGITQSPKYLFRKEGQNVTLSCEQNLNHDAMYWYRQDPGQGLRLIYYSQIVNDFQKGDIAEGYSVSREKKESFPLTVTSAQKNPTAFYLCARKAPTGGDPYEQYFGPGTRLTVT.